This T cell receptor beta chain came from a study of T cell changes during pregnancy in multiple sclerosis. Generated by immunoSEQ multiplex PCR, the TCRdb table keeps only in-frame clones and is missing some. Found here are 40,000 or so clones, approximately 91% of them singletons; the top ten hold 9% to 14%. The receptor's source is a female donor with multiple sclerosis, enrolled in a pregnancy study. Sample: CD8+ T cells from peripheral blood mononuclear cells, taken after pregnancy.

CDR3 sequence: CASRPTGEQTQYF. CDR3 nucleotides: TGTGCCAGCAGGCCGACGGGGGAGCAGACCCAGTACTTC. V usage is TRBV6-1 and J usage is TRBJ2-5; D possibly corresponds to TRBD2 (6 bases). This CDR3 contains 13 residues. Germline V gene data show CDR1 as MNHNS and CDR2 as SASEGT. The V end was cut by 6 bases, the J end by 6 bases, with 14 bases between.